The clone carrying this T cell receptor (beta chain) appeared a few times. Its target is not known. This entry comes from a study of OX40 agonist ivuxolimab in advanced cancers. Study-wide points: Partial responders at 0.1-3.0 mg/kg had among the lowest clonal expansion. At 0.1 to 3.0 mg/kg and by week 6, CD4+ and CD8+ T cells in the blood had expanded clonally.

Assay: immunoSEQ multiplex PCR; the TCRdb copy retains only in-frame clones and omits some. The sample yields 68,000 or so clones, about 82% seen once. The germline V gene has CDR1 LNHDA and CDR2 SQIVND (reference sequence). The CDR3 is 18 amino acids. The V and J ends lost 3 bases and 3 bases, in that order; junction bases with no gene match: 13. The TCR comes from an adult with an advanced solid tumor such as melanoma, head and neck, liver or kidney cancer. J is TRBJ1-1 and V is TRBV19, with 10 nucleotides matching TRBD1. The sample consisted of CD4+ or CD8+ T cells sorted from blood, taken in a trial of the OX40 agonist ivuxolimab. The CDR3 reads CASSMIPGTGVIDTEAFF. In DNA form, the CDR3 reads TGTGCCAGTAGTATGATACCCGGGACAGGGGTGATCGACACTGAAGCTTTCTTT. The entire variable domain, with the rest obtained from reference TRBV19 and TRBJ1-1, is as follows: DGGITQSPKYLFRKEGQNVTLSCEQNLNHDAMYWYRQDPGQGLRLIYYSQIVNDFQKGDIAEGYSVSREKKESFPLTVTSAQKNPTAFYLCASSMIPGTGVIDTEAFFGQGTRLTVV.